Shown below are 26 T cell receptor beta chains from a single sample sequenced in a study of Graves' ophthalmopathy and Graves' hyperthyroidism. RNA transcripts provided the template for amplifying TCR beta CDR3 regions. Following a first-round RT-PCR that used HTBI primers, a second-round multiplex PCR was carried out. TCRdb re-called the multiplex PCR reads through MiXCR, storing one row per CDR3 protein. Seen here are about 550,000 distinct CDR3 sequences, under 45% observed once, and the top ten hold about 4.1%. Input material: peripheral blood or thyroid tissue (not recorded which). The receptors originated from an adult man with Graves' hyperthyroidism.

As for this clonotype: A much larger clone differs by one base, so this may be a read error. The rearrangement joins TRBV7-9 to TRBJ2-5, with TRBD2 identical over 7 bases. V lost 4 bases to trimming and J lost 9 bases; unmatched junction nucleotides: 8. Germline CDR1 reads SEHNR; CDR2 reads FQNEAQ (reference sequence). The CDR3 spans 13 residues. The CDR3 region is CASSSDYGGAQYF. CDR3 nucleotide sequence: TGTGCCAGCAGCTCAGACTATGGGGGGGCCCAGTACTTC.

V and J are TRBV2 and TRBJ2-1, with 11 bases identical to TRBD2. Unmatched junction bases numbered 4, after V lost 6 bases and J lost 0 bases. Per germline, CDR1 SNHLY and CDR2 FYNNEI. This CDR3 is 16 amino acids long. Here the CDR3 reads CASRLAGAGSYNEQFF. The CDR3 DNA follows: TGTGCCAGCAGACTAGCGGGGGCGGGCTCCTACAATGAGCAGTTCTTC. The full variable domain, completed using reference TRBV2 and TRBJ2-1, is EPEVTQTPSHQVTQMGQEVILRCVPISNHLYFYWYRQILGQKVEFLVSFYNNEISEKSEIFDDQFSVERPDGSNFTLKIRSTKLEDSAMYFCASRLAGAGSYNEQFFGPGTRLTVL.

This clonotype was observed many times. CDR3 DNA: TGTGCCACCAGTGATCGCTATGGCTACACCTTC. This translates into CATSDRYGYTF. The chain uses TRBV24-1 and TRBJ1-2; D unresolved. The CDR3 consists of 11 residues. CDR1 is KGHDR and CDR2 is SFDVKD in the germline V gene. V lost 3 bases and J lost 4, with 2 bases in between.

This clonotype was seen just once. The V and J genes are TRBV15 and TRBJ2-6; a weak D match, TRBD1 (6 bases). CDR3 size: 15 residues. Germline V lookup: CDR1 LNHNV, CDR2 YYDKDF (reference sequence). The V end lost 1 base, the J end lost 4 bases, and 8 bases lay between the germline ends. CDR3 sequence: CATSRAGTGANVLTF. The CDR3 DNA reads as TGTGCCACCAGCAGAGCAGGGACAGGGGCCAACGTCCTGACTTTC.

This clonotype was recorded many times. This chain uses TRBV7-9 with TRBJ1-1, with D maybe TRBD1 (5 bases). The CDR3 loop spans 15 amino acids. V was shortened by 5 bases and J by 1 base, with 14 bases between the two germline ends. Germline V CDR1 and CDR2: SEHNR, FQNEAQ (reference sequence). CDR3 in DNA: TGTGCCAGCAGCCAATTAGGGGACCCGAACACTGAAGCTTTCTTT. Translating gives CASSQLGDPNTEAFF.

In its sample, this clonotype was seen many times. The chain combines TRBV19 with TRBJ1-1; possible D gene TRBD1, 6 bases. The CDR3 has 13 amino acids. Trimming cost V 10 bases and J 3 bases, with 15 bases left between them. The germline CDR1 and CDR2 sequences are LNHDA and SQIVND (reference sequence). The CDR3 loop is CATAWGLDTEAFF. The CDR3 coding sequence is TGTGCCACCGCCTGGGGGCTGGACACTGAAGCTTTCTTT.

The genes are TRBV29-1 and TRBJ1-2; unclear D gene. Germline CDR1 SQVTM, CDR2 ANQGSEA. Trimming took 8 bases from V and 0 from J, leaving 10 bases between them. This CDR3 comprises 12 residues. The CDR3 protein is CSLARTNYGYTF. CDR3 nucleotide sequence: TGCAGCTTGGCCCGGACTAACTATGGCTACACCTTC.

This clonotype was seen many times. CDR3 nucleotides: TGTGCCAGCAGCCGATCTAGTGGCGGGGAGCTGTTTTTT. Translation gives CASSRSSGGELFF. This chain links TRBV7-8 with TRBJ2-2; D ambiguous. Trimming removed 5 bases from V and 7 bases from J, with 11 bases in between. Per germline, CDR1 SGHVS and CDR2 FQNEAQ. The CDR3 has 13 amino acids.

This clonotype was counted many times. V is TRBV2 and J is TRBJ1-1; D remains ambiguous. The CDR3 runs to 14 residues. Germline V lookup: CDR1 SNHLY, CDR2 FYNNEI. V was pared by 6 bases and J by 0 bases, with 11 bases between. The CDR3 loop is CASSASQMNTEAFF. CDR3 in DNA: TGTGCCAGCAGCGCGTCACAGATGAACACTGAAGCTTTCTTT.

This clonotype was recorded many times. J is TRBJ2-7 and V is TRBV7-9; D is perhaps TRBD2 (6 bases). The germline V gene has CDR1 SEHNR and CDR2 FQNEAQ (reference sequence). V was cut by 3 bases and J by 3 bases, with 12 bases left in between. The CDR3 runs to 14 residues. In DNA, the CDR3 is TGTGCCAGCAGCTTGGAGGGGAGAGGCTACGAGCAGTACTTC. It encodes CASSLEGRGYEQYF.

Ten or more counts support this clonotype. This chain connects TRBV28 to TRBJ1-2; D is unclear. Germline V gives CDR1 MDHEN, CDR2 SYDVKM. This CDR3 comprises 13 residues. Deletions cut 4 bases from V and 0 bases from J, with 6 bases between. Here the CDR3 DNA reads TGTGCCAGCAGTTGGAGAACTAACTATGGCTACACCTTC. Its translation: CASSWRTNYGYTF.

This clonotype was seen at least ten times. The CDR3 DNA reads TGTGCCAGCAGTGACCGGACCCGGAGCAATCAGCCCCAGCATTTT. Residues: CASSDRTRSNQPQHF. The J gene is TRBJ1-5, the V gene TRBV6-6; D is unclear. CDR3 size: 15 residues. Germline V CDR1 and CDR2: MNHNY, SVGAGI (reference sequence). V was clipped by 5 bases and J by 1 base, with 12 bases between them.

About this clonotype itself: A much more abundant neighbour one base away suggests this may be a read error. The gene calls are TRBV20-1 and TRBJ2-2; TRBD2 is a possible D gene (6 bases). The length of the CDR3 is 15 residues. Looked up from germline, CDR1 is DFQATT and CDR2 is SNEGSKA (reference sequence). V lost 0 bases and J lost 1, with 9 bases in between. In DNA, the CDR3 is TGCAGTGCTAGAGATGCGGGGAGGAACACCGGGGAGCTGTTTTTT. The encoded protein is CSARDAGRNTGELFF.

This clonotype was counted at least ten times. The chain is built from TRBV11-2 and TRBJ2-7; 8 positions agree with TRBD2. Germline trimming cut 0 bases from V and 7 bases from J; bases unmatched to any gene: 8. In germline, CDR1 is SGHAT, CDR2 FQNNGV. The CDR3 extends over 15 amino acids. The CDR3 spells CASSLDFGGAGEQYF. CDR3 nucleotides: TGTGCCAGCAGCTTAGATTTCGGGGGGGCTGGGGAGCAGTACTTC.

This clonotype was found a few times. The CDR3 bases are TGTGCCAGCAGCCCCGGAGGGAGGGTTGATTCACCCCTCCACTTT. This translates into CASSPGGRVDSPLHF. This chain connects TRBV6-5 to TRBJ1-6, with no clear D. The CDR3 runs 15 residues. Trimming left V 6 bases short and J 8 bases short, with 17 bases between. CDR1 is MNHEY and CDR2 is SVGAGI in the germline V gene.

This clonotype was counted ten times or more. The V and J genes are TRBV7-2 and TRBJ2-7, with 9 nucleotides matching TRBD1. CDR1 and CDR2 (germline): SGHTA, FQGNSA. This CDR3 spans 14 amino acids. J lost 4 bases, V lost 4 bases, and 5 bases had no gene match. The CDR3 spells CASSSGTGSYEQYF. The CDR3 DNA reads as TGTGCCAGCAGCTCCGGGACAGGGAGTTACGAGCAGTACTTC.

This rearrangement joins TRBV3-1 to TRBJ1-1; perhaps TRBD1 as D (5 bases). The CDR3 covers 14 residues. V was trimmed by 2 bases and J by 5 bases, leaving 12 bases between them. Germline-derived CDR1 and CDR2 are LGHDT and YNNKEL (reference sequence). This chain's CDR3 is CASSQPGTVTEAFF. DNA of the CDR3: TGTGCCAGCAGCCAACCCGGGACGGTTACTGAAGCTTTCTTT.

The chain carries TRBV20-1 and TRBJ2-2; the D gene is possibly TRBD2 (6 bases). This CDR3 comprises 15 residues. V was pared by 5 bases and J by 7 bases, with 20 bases between. Germline V CDR1 and CDR2: DFQATT, SNEGSKA (reference sequence). The CDR3 region has the DNA TGCAGTGCTGGAGCGCTCGGGGGAGCTGACGGGGAGCTGTTTTTT. Amino acid sequence: CSAGALGGADGELFF.

The rearrangement uses TRBV5-1 and TRBJ1-1; 10 bases match TRBD1. Looked up from germline, CDR1 is SGHRS and CDR2 is YFSETQ. The V and J ends lost 3 bases and 1 base, in that order; junction bases with no gene match: 21. There are 21 residues in the CDR3. CDR3 loop: CASSSGGFSTGGGSWNTEAFF. DNA of the CDR3: TGCGCCAGCAGCTCTGGCGGTTTTTCGACAGGGGGCGGGTCGTGGAACACTGAAGCTTTCTTT.

Many counts were recorded for this clonotype. Relative to the germline gene, one junction end is altered; a read error may explain this. The chain recombines TRBV10-1 with TRBJ2-7; a weak D match, TRBD2 (5 bases). This CDR3 has 11 residues. Germline loops: CDR1 WNHNN, CDR2 SYGVQD (reference sequence). The CDR3 protein is CASSERASEVF. CDR3 nucleotides: TGCGCCAGCAGTGAGCGGGCTTCGGAGGTCTTC.

This clonotype was detected a few times. The chain has TRBV18 and TRBJ1-2, with TRBD1 matching 7 bases. Germline V gives CDR1 KGHSH, CDR2 LQKENI. Losses at the gene ends were 3 bases for V and 3 bases for J; bases not matched to a gene: 10. CDR3 length: 16 amino acids. As DNA, the CDR3 is TGTGCCAGCTCACCGGTTGGGACAGCTCGCCACTATGGCTACACCTTC. Amino acid sequence: CASSPVGTARHYGYTF. Combining the CDR3 with reference TRBV18 and TRBJ1-2 gives the whole variable domain NAGVMQNPRHLVRRRGQEARLRCSPMKGHSHVYWYRQLPEEGLKFMVYLQKENIIDESGMPKERFSAEFPKEGPSILRIQQVVRGDSAAYFCASSPVGTARHYGYTFGSGTRLTVV.

This rearrangement joins TRBV15 to TRBJ1-2; 12 nucleotides match TRBD1. J was trimmed by 4 bases and V by 1 base; bases with no gene match: 10. Per the germline V gene, CDR1 is LNHNV and CDR2 is YYDKDF (reference sequence). The CDR3 runs 18 residues. CDR3 coding DNA: TGTGCCACCAGCAGAGCTGGGACAGGGGGCGACGGATCCTATGGCTACACCTTC. This gives the protein CATSRAGTGGDGSYGYTF.

The J gene is TRBJ1-2, the V gene TRBV10-3, with 7 bases identical to TRBD1. This CDR3 region has 16 residues. Germline CDR1 and CDR2: ENHRY and SYGVKD. V lost 2 bases and J lost 3; bases outside the gene matches: 9. The CDR3 region is CAISEALTGRYYGYTF. The DNA of the CDR3 is TGTGCCATCAGTGAGGCGCTGACAGGGCGCTACTATGGCTACACCTTC.

This clonotype was seen ten or more times. The CDR3: CASSLGGARFNTEAFF. Here the CDR3 DNA reads TGTGCCAGCAGCTTAGGAGGGGCCCGATTCAACACTGAAGCTTTCTTT. The chain links TRBV13 to TRBJ1-1; the D gene is possibly TRBD1 (5 bases). CDR3 length: 16 amino acids. The germline V gene encodes CDR1 PRHDT and CDR2 FYEKMQ (reference sequence). The V and J ends lost 0 bases and 2 bases respectively, with 13 bases between them.

In regard to this clonotype: A much larger clone differs from this one at a single base, so this may be a read error. V usage is TRBV20-1 and J usage is TRBJ1-1, with D tentatively TRBD1 (5 bases). The CDR3 spans 15 residues. CDR1 and CDR2 (germline): DFQATT, SNEGSKA (reference sequence). The V end lost 1 base, the J end lost 1 base, and 13 bases lay between the germline ends. CDR3 region: CSARVGRAANTEAFF. The CDR3 nucleotides are TGCAGTGCTAGAGTGGGCAGGGCGGCGAACACTGAAGCTTTCTTT.

The chain is built from TRBV18 and TRBJ2-7; D remains unclear. V gave up 0 bases and J gave up 1 base, with 4 bases separating them. This CDR3 has 13 amino acids. Germline CDR1 reads KGHSH; CDR2 reads LQKENI. CDR3 DNA sequence: TGTGCCAGCTCACCACCGATATCCTACGAGCAGTACTTC. Translating gives CASSPPISYEQYF.